Sequencing of this TCR beta chain was carried out in a study of shared clonotypes between healthy human individuals. Study-level findings and limits: The sharing of roughly 5% of naive CD4 clonotypes was seen across several donors. Clonotype sharing among donors likely depends on sequencing depth. Naive subsets generally had larger estimated richness than memory subsets.

Note on this clone: The antigen is unknown.

Data came from immunoSEQ multiplex PCR; TCRdb stores just in-frame clones and leaves some out. This sample has a few million clones, with around 93% found just once. The V gene end was trimmed by 3 bases and the J gene end by 4 bases; junction bases not matched to a gene: 11. The CDR3 loop spans 16 amino acids. Per germline, CDR1 MDHEN and CDR2 SYDVKM. This chain joins TRBV28 and TRBJ1-2; TRBD1 matches at 7 bases. The receptor comes from a man between 18 and 29 years old in good health. Some clones in this sample may be carry-over from other donors' samples. The sequencing input was naive CD4+ T cells from PBMCs. Subset meaning: CD45RA+ positively selected. The CDR3 DNA sequence: TGTGCCAGCAGTTTGCTAACAGGGGTGGGGATCTATGGCTACACCTTC. It encodes CASSLLTGVGIYGYTF.